The sequence of this T cell receptor (beta chain) was determined in a study of T cells in Graves' hyperthyroidism and ophthalmopathy. Study findings and constraints: Appearing also in blood were most of the thyroid clonotypes expanded above 0.001.

RNA transcripts yielded amplified TCR beta CDR3 regions. During a first-round RT-PCR of the TCR CDR3, the HTBI primer set was used. TCRdb passed the multiplex PCR reads through MiXCR, listing each CDR3 protein once. Among approximately 560,000 distinct CDR3 sequences listed, around a sixth were seen once. Germline CDR1 reads MNHEY; CDR2 reads SMNVEV (reference sequence). CDR3 length: 17 amino acids. Trimming cost V 4 bases and J 6 bases; bases outside gene matches: 11. A patient was excluded if there was uncontrolled infection, other autoimmune disease, pregnancy or lactation. About this clonotype itself: The antigen remains unidentified.

This chain uses TRBV27 with TRBJ2-3; 12 positions agree with TRBD2. The sample consisted of blood. This sequence was found in a woman under 40 with Graves' hyperthyroidism. This chain's CDR3 is CASSSLAGGPRRDTQYF. The DNA of the CDR3 is TGTGCCAGCAGTTCCCTAGCGGGAGGGCCAAGGCGGGATACGCAGTATTTT.